These 30 T cell receptor beta chains share one sample of origin, sequenced in a study of OX40 agonist ivuxolimab in advanced cancers. The receptor library was made with the immunoSEQ multiplex PCR assay. Imported from immuneACCESS, the table was reduced by TCRdb to in-frame sequences with V and J called. These copies leave out some clones; in studies compared against another copy, an unresolved V gene accounts for under half, and the cause of the remainder is not known. For this sample there are more than 50,000 clones; roughly 93% appear just once. Jointly, the top ten make up approximately 18% of the sample. Sequenced material: CD4+ or CD8+ T cells sorted from blood, taken in a trial of the OX40 agonist ivuxolimab. Source of these receptors: an adult with an advanced solid tumor such as melanoma, head and neck, liver or kidney cancer.

The V and J genes are TRBV6-5 and TRBJ1-5; D unclear. Germline CDR1 and CDR2: MNHEY and SVGAGI. The CDR3 loop spans 14 amino acids. Trimming removed 2 bases at V and 9 bases at J, with 14 bases between. The CDR3 here is CASSYELNRSPQHF. For the CDR3, the DNA is TGTGCCAGCAGTTACGAACTCAATCGATCGCCCCAGCATTTT.

V and J are TRBV15 and TRBJ1-1; D call uncertain. This CDR3 spans 14 amino acids. Germline V gene sequence: CDR1 LNHNV, CDR2 YYDKDF (reference sequence). V lost 8 bases and J lost 3, with 16 bases in between. CDR3 in amino acids: CATHPRRPDTEAFF. As DNA, the CDR3 is TGTGCCACCCACCCACGGCGCCCGGACACTGAAGCTTTCTTT.

This clone was counted only a few times. The V gene is TRBV7-8, the J gene TRBJ1-1; 7 bases align to TRBD1. The CDR3 totals 14 residues. The V and J ends lost 6 bases and 4 bases, in that order; junction bases with no gene match: 8. Germline CDR1 is SGHVS and CDR2 is FQNEAQ. The CDR3 spells CASSIYNRGTEAFF. The DNA of the CDR3 is TGTGCCAGCAGTATCTATAACAGGGGCACTGAAGCTTTCTTT.

This clone was counted between two and nine times. The chain links TRBV7-9 to TRBJ1-1, with D unclear. CDR3 length: 12 amino acids. V lost 5 bases to trimming and J lost 4 bases, with 8 bases between them. Germline V gene data show CDR1 as SEHNR and CDR2 as FQNEAQ (reference sequence). CDR3 amino acids: CASSTRGTEAFF. CDR3 bases: TGTGCCAGCAGCACGAGAGGCACTGAAGCTTTCTTT.

The chain links TRBV6-5 to TRBJ2-7; 13 positions match TRBD2. The CDR3 is 15 amino acids. In germline, CDR1 is MNHEY, CDR2 SVGAGI. The V segment lost 4 bases and the J segment 7 bases; nucleotides outside the gene matches: 7. In nucleotides, the CDR3 is TGTGCCAGCAGTTTCATAGGACTAGCGGGAGTAGAGCAGTACTTC. It yields the protein CASSFIGLAGVEQYF.

The CDR3 loop is CASSTTGDQSYEQYF. The CDR3 nucleotides are TGTGCCAGCAGCACGACAGGGGATCAATCTTACGAGCAGTACTTC. The rearrangement links TRBV9 to TRBJ2-7; 8 positions agree with TRBD1. V lost 4 bases to trimming and J lost 4 bases; unmatched junction nucleotides: 10. The germline V gene has CDR1 SGDLS and CDR2 YYNGEE. The CDR3 is made up of 15 amino acids.

This sequence joins TRBV27 and TRBJ1-2; D ambiguous. Trimming removed 0 bases from V and 2 bases from J, with 4 bases in between. The germline V gene encodes CDR1 MNHEY and CDR2 SMNVEV (reference sequence). The CDR3 is made up of 13 amino acids. CDR3 sequence: CASSLSGNYGYTF. The CDR3 DNA reads as TGTGCCAGCAGTTTATCAGGGAACTATGGCTACACCTTC.

Written as DNA, the CDR3 is TGTGCCAGCAGTTTAGGAGTCGCGGCTGCCTACGAGCAGTACTTC. This codes for CASSLGVAAAYEQYF. The chain combines TRBV6-5 with TRBJ2-7, with D hard to call. Germline loops: CDR1 MNHEY, CDR2 SVGAGI. The V and J ends lost 4 bases and 2 bases respectively, with 15 bases between them. The CDR3 runs to 15 residues.

V usage is TRBV5-6 and J usage is TRBJ2-5; 8 positions agree with TRBD1. CDR1 and CDR2 (germline): SGHDT, YYEEEE. Trimming cost V 0 bases and J 5 bases; bases outside gene matches: 12. The CDR3 spans 17 residues. The CDR3 DNA is TGTGCCAGCAGCTTGGTGCTAGGACAGGGAAATACGGAGACCCAGTACTTC. It yields the protein CASSLVLGQGNTETQYF.

J is TRBJ1-2 and V is TRBV2; D unclear. The V gene's germline CDR1 is SNHLY and CDR2 FYNNEI. CDR3 size: 12 residues. V lost 3 bases to trimming and J lost 5 bases, with 7 bases between them. The CDR3 reads CASSERLYGYTF. The CDR3 nucleotides read TGTGCCAGCAGTGAGAGGCTTTATGGCTACACCTTC.

The chain employs TRBV9 and TRBJ2-3, with 9 bases matching TRBD1. Germline V gene data show CDR1 as SGDLS and CDR2 as YYNGEE. With 4 bases clipped from V and 2 bases from J, the junction kept 11 bases outside the gene matches. The CDR3 runs to 17 residues. CDR3 residues: CASSSYTGTGLTDTQYF. CDR3 nucleotides: TGTGCCAGCAGCTCTTACACCGGGACAGGGCTCACAGATACGCAGTATTTT.

This chain joins TRBV11-3 and TRBJ2-1; D unclear. The CDR3 runs 13 residues. The ends were cut back, 1 base at V and 10 bases at J, with 11 bases in the middle. Germline V gene data show CDR1 as SGHNT and CDR2 as YENEEA. For the CDR3, the DNA is TGTGCCAGCAGCTTAGGTTATATTGCGGAGCAGTTCTTC. Protein: CASSLGYIAEQFF.

This chain connects TRBV7-2 to TRBJ2-3, with D unclear. CDR3 length: 15 residues. V was trimmed by 2 bases and J by 8 bases, leaving 17 bases between them. Germline V gene lookup returns CDR1 SGHTA and CDR2 FQGNSA. DNA of the CDR3: TGTGCCAGCAGCTTATTGGTGGGAAAAGAGACTACGCAGTATTTT. It encodes CASSLLVGKETTQYF.

The chain combines TRBV7-2 with TRBJ2-1, with TRBD2 matching over 8 bases. Per germline, CDR1 SGHTA and CDR2 FQGNSA. The V and J ends lost 5 bases and 2 bases, in that order; junction bases with no gene match: 5. There are 15 residues in the CDR3. This CDR3 reads CASSNSGSTYNEQFF. In nucleotides, the CDR3 is TGTGCCAGCAGCAACAGCGGGAGTACCTACAATGAGCAGTTCTTC. The complete variable domain, with remaining parts taken from reference TRBV7-2 and TRBJ2-1, reads GAGVSQSPSNKVTEKGKDVELRCDPISGHTALYWYRQSLGQGLEFLIYFQGNSAPDKSGLPSDRFSAERTGGSVSTLTIQRTQQEDSAVYLCASSNSGSTYNEQFFGPGTRLTVL.

This chain connects TRBV7-9 to TRBJ2-3, with D possibly being TRBD2 (5 bases). This CDR3 has 16 amino acids. Germline values: CDR1 SEHNR, CDR2 FQNEAQ (reference sequence). The V and J ends lost 5 bases and 3 bases respectively, with 18 bases between them. The CDR3 here is CASSLDLASNTDTQYF. The CDR3 coding sequence is TGTGCCAGCAGCCTAGATCTAGCTTCTAATACAGATACGCAGTATTTT.

In DNA, the CDR3 is TGCGCCAGCAGCCAACTCTTATCTGGCCGAAACAGCGTATACAATGAGCAGTTCTTC. It specifies CASSQLLSGRNSVYNEQFF. The chain recombines TRBV4-3 with TRBJ2-1, with unresolved D. Trimming took 2 bases from V and 4 from J, leaving 24 bases between them. Germline V CDR1 and CDR2: LGHNA, YSLEER. This CDR3 is 19 amino acids long.

The chain links TRBV10-3 to TRBJ2-7, with unresolved D. The CDR3 is 12 amino acids. The germline gives CDR1 ENHRY, CDR2 SYGVKD. V lost 7 bases, J lost 0 bases, and 7 bases lay in between. Here the CDR3 DNA reads TGTGCCATCACCAGCAGCTCCTACGAGCAGTACTTC. It is translated as CAITSSSYEQYF.

This chain uses TRBV9 with TRBJ2-2; 11 nucleotides agree with TRBD2. The CDR3 contains 16 residues. Trimming took 3 bases from V and 6 from J; bases not matched to a gene: 7. Germline assignment: CDR1 SGDLS and CDR2 YYNGEE. The CDR3 protein is CASSGRLAGKSGELFF. CDR3 nucleotide sequence: TGTGCCAGCAGCGGACGACTAGCGGGAAAATCCGGGGAGCTGTTTTTT.

The chain links TRBV13 to TRBJ2-1, with TRBD2 identical over 15 bases. The CDR3 is made up of 17 amino acids. Losses at the gene ends were 6 bases for V and 5 bases for J; bases not matched to a gene: 8. Germline CDR1 is PRHDT and CDR2 is FYEKMQ (reference sequence). The CDR3 sequence is CASRPRTSGRAHNEQFF. CDR3 coding DNA: TGTGCCAGCAGACCCCGGACTAGCGGGAGGGCCCACAATGAGCAGTTCTTC.

The genes are TRBV7-9 and TRBJ2-6; D call uncertain. The CDR3 covers 18 residues. Germline values: CDR1 SEHNR, CDR2 FQNEAQ (reference sequence). Trimming removed 2 bases at V and 0 bases at J, with 14 bases between. The CDR3: CASSLIDIASSGANVLTF. CDR3 coding DNA: TGTGCCAGCAGCTTAATCGACATTGCGAGCTCTGGGGCCAACGTCCTGACTTTC.

This clone turned up a few times. The same CDR3 arises from other DNA sequences in this sample as well. This rearrangement joins TRBV7-9 to TRBJ1-5, with D maybe TRBD1 (5 bases). Looked up from germline, CDR1 is SEHNR and CDR2 is FQNEAQ (reference sequence). This CDR3 comprises 15 residues. V shed 5 bases and J shed 3 bases, with 14 bases lying between them. CDR3 nucleotides: TGTGCCAGCAGCCAGGAAGCAGGGAACAATCAGCCCCAGCATTTT. Its protein is CASSQEAGNNQPQHF.

V and J are TRBV2 and TRBJ1-1, with D unclear. The ends were cut back, 5 bases at V and 1 base at J, with 5 bases in the middle. Germline CDR1 reads SNHLY; CDR2 reads FYNNEI. This CDR3 is 12 amino acids long. CDR3 sequence (DNA): TGTGCCAGCAGTTACGGGAACACTGAAGCTTTCTTT. Translation gives CASSYGNTEAFF.

The genes are TRBV29-1 and TRBJ2-1, with D unclear. V was pared by 1 base and J by 0 bases, with 7 bases between. Germline V lookup: CDR1 SQVTM, CDR2 ANQGSEA. This CDR3 has 14 residues. The CDR3 DNA reads as TGCAGCGTTGAAGGACGGAGCTCCTACAATGAGCAGTTCTTC. Protein: CSVEGRSSYNEQFF.

In DNA form, the CDR3 reads TGTGCCAGCAGTTGGGTGACAGGGGCTAACTATGGCTACACCTTC. Protein: CASSWVTGANYGYTF. The rearrangement uses TRBV6-5 and TRBJ1-2, with 8 bases that match TRBD1. The CDR3 has 15 amino acids. Germline CDR1 reads MNHEY; CDR2 reads SVGAGI. V lost 4 bases, J lost 0 bases, and 4 bases stayed unmatched.

The V and J genes are TRBV13 and TRBJ2-7, with TRBD2 identical over 9 bases. Germline CDR1 and CDR2: PRHDT and FYEKMQ (reference sequence). The CDR3 totals 15 residues. V dropped 7 bases and J dropped 3; count of bases not matched to a gene: 10. This chain's CDR3 is CASTVRAGGDYEQYF. Here the CDR3 DNA reads TGTGCCAGCACCGTTAGAGCGGGAGGTGACTACGAGCAGTACTTC.

V gene TRBV7-9 combines with J gene TRBJ2-7; D uncertain. The CDR3 runs to 13 residues. V was shortened by 2 bases and J by 7 bases, with 12 bases between the two germline ends. CDR1 and CDR2 (germline): SEHNR, FQNEAQ (reference sequence). CDR3 in amino acids: CASSLPLGYEQYF. In nucleotides, the CDR3 is TGTGCCAGCAGCTTACCCCTAGGGTATGAGCAGTACTTC.

The V call is TRBV10-2, the J call TRBJ2-7; 11 positions match TRBD2. J lost 7 bases, V lost 2 bases, and 10 bases had no gene match. Germline V lookup: CDR1 WSHSY, CDR2 SAAADI. This CDR3 has 16 residues. CDR3 sequence reads: CASSENLRLAGREQYF. In nucleotides, the CDR3 is TGCGCCAGCAGTGAGAATCTGAGACTAGCGGGACGGGAGCAGTACTTC.

The chain couples TRBV30 to TRBJ2-7; 7 bases agree with TRBD2. The CDR3 length is 13 residues. The V segment lost 0 bases and the J segment 4 bases; nucleotides outside the gene matches: 3. Germline CDR1 and CDR2: GTSNPN and SVGIG (reference sequence). The CDR3 region is CAWSVGREYEQYF. CDR3 in DNA: TGTGCCTGGAGTGTGGGGAGGGAGTACGAGCAGTACTTC.

The chain uses TRBV2 and TRBJ2-1, with D hard to call. This CDR3 has 13 residues. Germline CDR1 and CDR2: SNHLY and FYNNEI. Trimming removed 8 bases at V and 3 bases at J, with 11 bases between. In DNA, the CDR3 is TGTGCCAGCCGTTCAGTTTACTACAATGAGCAGTTCTTC. It translates to CASRSVYYNEQFF.

This clone was observed a few times. CDR3: CASSLAGRSYEQYF. CDR3 DNA: TGTGCCAGCAGCCTAGCCGGGCGCTCCTACGAGCAGTACTTC. This chain links TRBV11-3 with TRBJ2-7; a possible D gene is TRBD2 (5 bases). Trimming left V 5 bases short and J 0 bases short, with 11 bases between. The CDR3 consists of 14 residues. Germline CDR1 is SGHNT and CDR2 is YENEEA. Full variable domain (missing parts from reference TRBV11-3 and TRBJ2-7): EAGVVQSPRYKIIEKKQPVAFWCNPISGHNTLYWYLQNLGQGPELLIRYENEEAVDDSQLPKDRFSAERLKGVDSTLKIQPAELGDSAVYLCASSLAGRSYEQYFGPGTRLTVT.